This T cell receptor beta chain was sequenced during a study of cytomegalovirus exposure and HLA in healthy donors. With 6 bases clipped from V and 0 bases from J, the junction kept 4 bases outside the gene matches. Germline values: CDR1 LNHDA, CDR2 SQIVND (reference sequence). This CDR3 contains 14 residues. Concerning this clone: The target antigen is unknown.

Sequencing used immunoSEQ multiplex PCR; TCRdb keeps in-frame clones, though not all of them. The sample shows fewer than 350,000 clones, roughly 90% of them seen only once. Study-level results: The classifier, whose performance was assessed in both the original and validation cohorts, reportedly diagnosed cytomegalovirus status with high specificity and sensitivity.

Specimen: PBMCs. This sequence joins TRBV19 and TRBJ2-5; TRBD1 agrees at 7 bases. This clonotype was sampled from a woman between 18 and 29 years old in good health and CMV-seronegative. CDR3 protein: CASRTTGNQETQYF. CDR3 DNA sequence: TGTGCCAGTAGGACGACAGGGAACCAAGAGACCCAGTACTTC.